These 20 T cell receptor beta chains originate from one sample sequenced in a study of graft-versus-host responses after intestinal transplantation. Sequenced by immunoSEQ multiplex PCR; TCRdb stores in-frame clones only, minus some. The profile shows 80,000 to 90,000 clones, over 85% of them singletons. What these receptors recognize is not known. The sample in question was unstimulated CD4+ T cells sorted from spleen or lymph node cells, obtained before intestinal transplant. The receptors were gathered from a human donor who received an intestinal transplant.

The chain uses TRBV6-5 and TRBJ1-3; 7 nucleotides match TRBD1. The V and J ends lost 6 bases and 1 base, in that order; junction bases with no gene match: 6. Germline V CDR1 and CDR2: MNHEY, SVGAGI. This CDR3 has 15 amino acids. CDR3 in DNA: TGTGCCAGCAGCGCTACAGGGGATTCTGGAAACACCATATATTTT. Translation gives CASSATGDSGNTIYF.

The chain uses TRBV7-2 and TRBJ2-5, with D tentatively TRBD1 (5 bases). CDR1 is SGHTA, CDR2 FQGNSA, per germline. Trimming pared 5 bases from V and 4 bases from J, leaving 11 bases between. The length of the CDR3 is 13 residues. The CDR3 DNA follows: TGTGCCAGCAGCCCAGGGAATGTAGAGACCCAGTACTTC. Residues: CASSPGNVETQYF.

This rearrangement joins TRBV29-1 to TRBJ2-7; the match to TRBD1 covers 9 bases. Per germline, CDR1 SQVTM and CDR2 ANQGSEA. V lost 5 bases, J lost 5 bases, and 7 bases stayed unmatched. The CDR3 has 13 residues. CDR3: CSVYLDRGNEQYF. The CDR3 region has the DNA TGCAGCGTTTACCTGGACAGGGGCAACGAGCAGTACTTC.

The chain is built from TRBV5-1 and TRBJ2-7, with D perhaps TRBD1 (5 bases). The germline V gene has CDR1 SGHRS and CDR2 YFSETQ. Trimming cost V 5 bases and J 4 bases, with 10 bases left between them. The CDR3 has 12 residues. The CDR3 sequence: CASSRGRYEQYF. The CDR3 DNA is TGCGCCAGCAGTAGGGGTCGGTACGAGCAGTACTTC.

The chain is built from TRBV28 and TRBJ1-1; D is possibly TRBD1 (5 bases). There are 14 residues in the CDR3. The V and J ends lost 5 bases and 1 base respectively, with 11 bases between them. Germline-derived CDR1 and CDR2 are MDHEN and SYDVKM. CDR3 residues: CASSLDQGNTEAFF. DNA for the CDR3: TGTGCCAGCAGTCTAGATCAGGGGAACACTGAAGCTTTCTTT.

The chain uses TRBV14 and TRBJ1-4; D is undetermined. V was shortened by 6 bases and J by 4 bases, with 3 bases between the two germline ends. The germline V gene has CDR1 SGHDN and CDR2 FVKESK. There are 11 residues in the CDR3. The CDR3 loop reads CASSRNEKLFF. The DNA of the CDR3 is TGTGCCAGCAGTCGTAATGAAAAACTGTTTTTT.

J is TRBJ2-3 and V is TRBV5-4, with a tentative D call TRBD2 (5 bases). Per germline, CDR1 SGHNT and CDR2 YYREEE (reference sequence). Trimming left V 2 bases short and J 1 base short, with 11 bases between. There are 15 residues in the CDR3. CDR3 amino acids: CASSLTDGGTDTQYF. CDR3 DNA: TGTGCCAGCAGCTTAACAGACGGGGGCACAGATACGCAGTATTTT.

Points on this clone: One end of the junction does not line up with germline, which may come from a read error. V usage is TRBV5-1 and J usage is TRBJ1-5; no clear D gene. Germline V CDR1 and CDR2: SGHRS, YFSETQ. The CDR3 has 14 amino acids. The CDR3 DNA is TGTGCCAGCAGCTTTAGGACGGGCAATCAGCCCCAGCATTTT. Protein sequence: CASSFRTGNQPQHF.

The chain carries TRBV6-5 and TRBJ1-4; D might be TRBD1 (6 bases). Between the trimmed V and J ends, which lost 6 bases and 10 bases, there was a span of 18 bases. The germline V gene has CDR1 MNHEY and CDR2 SVGAGI. This CDR3 is built from 14 residues. The CDR3 DNA follows: TGTGCCAGCAGAGAGCCCAGGGGCCTAGGAAAACTGTTTTTT. It codes for CASREPRGLGKLFF.

This clone has a handful of counts. The chain uses TRBV5-1 and TRBJ2-3, with 7 positions matching TRBD2. The V segment lost 3 bases and the J segment 3 bases; nucleotides outside the gene matches: 10. Per germline, CDR1 SGHRS and CDR2 YFSETQ. This CDR3 is 16 amino acids long. This CDR3 is CASSWGGVARTDTQYF. The CDR3 bases are TGCGCCAGCAGCTGGGGAGGGGTGGCGCGGACAGATACGCAGTATTTT.

This chain uses TRBV7-9 with TRBJ2-1, with 7 bases aligning to TRBD2. The V segment lost 0 bases and the J segment 8 bases; nucleotides outside the gene matches: 7. Germline loops: CDR1 SEHNR, CDR2 FQNEAQ (reference sequence). This CDR3 is built from 15 residues. The CDR3 DNA reads as TGTGCCAGCAGCTTAGCGCTCCAGCGGGAAGATGAGCAGTTCTTC. As protein: CASSLALQREDEQFF.

A word on this clone: At one of its ends the junction is not consistent with the germline gene, which may arise from a read error. This sequence joins TRBV6-1 and TRBJ1-5; D is unresolved. The CDR3 contains 9 residues. Germline V gene sequence: CDR1 MNHNS, CDR2 SASEGT. CDR3 in amino acids: CASNPFYDF. The CDR3 nucleotides read TGTGCCAGCAACCCATTCTACGATTTT.

The V and J genes are TRBV6-1 and TRBJ1-5; 9 nucleotides match TRBD1. The germline CDR1 and CDR2 sequences are MNHNS and SASEGT. Trimming removed 6 bases from V and 6 bases from J; junction bases left unmatched: 9. The CDR3 contains 15 residues. The CDR3: CASRPGQGMGQPQHF. DNA for the CDR3: TGTGCCAGCAGACCGGGACAGGGCATGGGTCAGCCCCAGCATTTT.

V is TRBV21-1 and J is TRBJ2-5; TRBD1 was called by the table and not checked on the DNA. TRBV21-1 is a known pseudogene. The CDR3 is 14 amino acids. CDR3 amino acids: CASSTGQKQETQYF. DNA of the CDR3: TGTGCCAGCAGCACCGGACAGAAACAAGAGACCCAGTACTTC.

The table lists this clone with a count of one. The chain uses TRBV5-1 and TRBJ1-3; D might be TRBD1 (5 bases). V lost 5 bases and J lost 0, with 12 bases in between. Germline CDR1 is SGHRS and CDR2 is YFSETQ. The CDR3 sequence is 15 residues long. As DNA, the CDR3 is TGCGCCAGCAGTTCAGGGAGTAACTCTGGAAACACCATATATTTT. This encodes CASSSGSNSGNTIYF.

This chain joins TRBV6-5 and TRBJ2-1, with a weak D call TRBD1 (6 bases). This CDR3 has 16 residues. Germline CDR1 MNHEY, CDR2 SVGAGI. The V and J ends lost 0 bases and 7 bases respectively, with 16 bases between them. CDR3 residues: CASSYSRVVQGNEQFF. The DNA for the CDR3 is TGTGCCAGCAGTTACTCGCGGGTGGTACAGGGTAATGAGCAGTTCTTC.

This clone showed up just once. The chain employs TRBV5-1 and TRBJ1-5; D perhaps matches TRBD1 (6 bases). CDR1 is SGHRS and CDR2 is YFSETQ in the germline V gene. The V gene lost 4 bases and the J gene lost 5 bases, with 19 bases spanning the gap. CDR3 size: 16 residues. The CDR3 coding sequence is TGCGCCAGCAGCCCCTCCCCACAGGGTGGGGATCAGCCCCAGCATTTT. It is translated as CASSPSPQGGDQPQHF.

This chain joins TRBV27 and TRBJ1-2; the D gene is possibly TRBD1 (6 bases). CDR3 length: 16 residues. Trimming took 8 bases from V and 6 from J, leaving 25 bases between them. Per the germline V gene, CDR1 is MNHEY and CDR2 is SMNVEV (reference sequence). CDR3 DNA: TGTGCCAGCTTCCCCTCTGGGGGGGGCGCAGGCAATGGCTACACCTTC. This codes for CASFPSGGGAGNGYTF.

The rearrangement joins TRBV30 to TRBJ2-7, with D possibly matching TRBD1 (5 bases). Germline V gene data show CDR1 as GTSNPN and CDR2 as SVGIG (reference sequence). The CDR3 runs to 16 residues. The germline V and J ends were trimmed by 2 bases and 1 base, with 18 bases remaining between them. The CDR3 region has the DNA TGTGCCTGGAGTTCCCCAGGACGGACAATTTCCTACGAGCAGTACTTC. This codes for CAWSSPGRTISYEQYF.

The chain joins TRBV19 to TRBJ2-1; 10 nucleotides align to TRBD2. Germline CDR1 is LNHDA and CDR2 is SQIVND (reference sequence). The CDR3 runs to 14 residues. V was clipped by 5 bases and J by 7 bases; unmatched bases: 5. CDR3 in DNA: TGTGCCAGTAGTTTTAGCGGGAGGAGGAATGAGCAGTTCTTC. Amino acid sequence: CASSFSGRRNEQFF.